The rows below give T cell receptor beta chains drawn from one sample of a study of T-cell memory formation after mild COVID-19. TCRdb reprocessed the 5' RACE reads via MiXCR and lists one record per CDR3 protein. The sample includes roughly 200,000 distinct CDR3 sequences, around 8.8% seen only once; the top ten take roughly 3.5%. The sequencing input was PBMCs or a T cell subset sorted from them (not recorded which). These receptor sequences come from a man aged 18 to 29 who had mild COVID-19 (a few samples of this study predate the infection). Cell type and time point are not known. Both conserved end residues are part of each CDR3. D genes are given only for firm matches. Size is stated for part of the rows, as once, few or many counts, or as a class when the clone is expanded.

j_call,clone_size,v_call,d_call,cdr3_aa,cdr3_nt
TRBJ2-4,few,TRBV4-3,NA,CASSQEPRLLKNIQYF,TGCGCCAGCAGCCAAGAACCGAGACTTCTTAAAAACATTCAGTACTTC
TRBJ2-3,NA,TRBV9,NA,CASSVAKVTDTQYF,TGTGCCAGCAGCGTAGCTAAGGTAACAGATACGCAGTATTTT
TRBJ2-5,many,TRBV6-2/TRBV6-3,TRBD2,CASRRGGFETQYF,TGTGCCAGCAGGCGGGGGGGCTTTGAGACCCAGTACTTC
TRBJ2-6,many,TRBV5-1,NA,CASSPRQSSGANVLTF,TGCGCCAGCAGCCCAAGACAGAGCTCTGGGGCCAACGTCCTGACTTTC
TRBJ2-6,NA,TRBV19,NA,CASSTQVSGANVLTF,TGTGCCAGTAGTACACAGGTCTCTGGGGCCAACGTCCTGACTTTC
TRBJ2-5,many,TRBV5-1,NA,CASSLTGDETQYF,TGTGCCAGCAGCTTAACCGGAGACGAGACCCAGTACTTC
TRBJ2-1,few,TRBV20-1,NA,CSARDNRAGEQFF,TGCAGTGCTAGAGATAACAGGGCGGGTGAGCAGTTCTTC
TRBJ1-2,many,TRBV5-1,NA,CASSGVPGGYTF,TGCGCCAGCAGCGGCGTCCCGGGTGGCTACACCTTC
TRBJ1-2,few,TRBV9,NA,CASSVALWDGYTF,TGTGCCAGCAGCGTAGCTTTATGGGATGGCTACACCTTC
TRBJ2-2,few,TRBV20-1,NA,CSASMGTNTGELFF,TGCAGTGCTAGTATGGGGACGAACACCGGGGAGCTGTTTTTT
TRBJ2-1,few,TRBV7-3,TRBD2,CASSFTGGAYNEQFF,TGTGCCAGCAGCTTTACGGGGGGTGCCTACAATGAGCAGTTCTTC
TRBJ2-1,many,TRBV7-2,TRBD2,CASSLGTSVYNEQFF,TGTGCCAGCAGCCTGGGGACTAGCGTGTACAATGAGCAGTTCTTC
TRBJ2-1,NA,TRBV19,NA,CASTTPNSYNEQFF,TGTGCCAGTACCACTCCAAACTCCTACAATGAGCAGTTCTTC